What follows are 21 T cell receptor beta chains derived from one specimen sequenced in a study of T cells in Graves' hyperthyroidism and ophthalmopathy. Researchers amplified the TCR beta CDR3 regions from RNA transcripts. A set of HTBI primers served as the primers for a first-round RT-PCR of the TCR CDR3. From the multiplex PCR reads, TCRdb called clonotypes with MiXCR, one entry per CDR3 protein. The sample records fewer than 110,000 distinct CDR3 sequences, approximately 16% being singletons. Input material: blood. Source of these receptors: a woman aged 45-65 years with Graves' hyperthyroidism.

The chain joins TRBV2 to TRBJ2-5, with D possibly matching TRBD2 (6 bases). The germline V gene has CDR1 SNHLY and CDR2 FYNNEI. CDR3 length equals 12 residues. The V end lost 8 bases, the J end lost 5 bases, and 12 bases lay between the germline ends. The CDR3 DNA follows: TGTGCCAGCGGCATCCGGGGGGAGACCCAGTACTTC. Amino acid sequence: CASGIRGETQYF. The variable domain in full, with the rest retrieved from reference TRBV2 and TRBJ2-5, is EPEVTQTPSHQVTQMGQEVILRCVPISNHLYFYWYRQILGQKVEFLVSFYNNEISEKSEIFDDQFSVERPDGSNFTLKIRSTKLEDSAMYFCASGIRGETQYFGPGTRLLVL.

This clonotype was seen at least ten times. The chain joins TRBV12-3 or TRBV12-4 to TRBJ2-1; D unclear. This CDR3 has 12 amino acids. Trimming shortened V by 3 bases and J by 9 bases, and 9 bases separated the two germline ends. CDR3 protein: CASSFSRVEQFF. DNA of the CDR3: TGTGCCAGCAGTTTTAGTCGGGTTGAGCAGTTCTTC.

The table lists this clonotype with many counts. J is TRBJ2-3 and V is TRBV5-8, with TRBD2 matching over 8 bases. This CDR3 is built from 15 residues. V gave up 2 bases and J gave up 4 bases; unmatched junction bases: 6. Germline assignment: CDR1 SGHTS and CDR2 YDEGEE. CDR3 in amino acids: CASSLAGAMADTQYF. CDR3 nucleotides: TGTGCCAGCAGCTTAGCGGGAGCGATGGCAGATACGCAGTATTTT.

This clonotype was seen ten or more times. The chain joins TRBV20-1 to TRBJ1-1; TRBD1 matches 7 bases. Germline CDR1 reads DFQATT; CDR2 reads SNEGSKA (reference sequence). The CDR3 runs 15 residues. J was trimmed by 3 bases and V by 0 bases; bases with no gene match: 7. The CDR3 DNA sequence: TGCAGTGCTAGAGACCCGACAGGGTCGGACACTGAAGCTTTCTTT. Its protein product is CSARDPTGSDTEAFF.

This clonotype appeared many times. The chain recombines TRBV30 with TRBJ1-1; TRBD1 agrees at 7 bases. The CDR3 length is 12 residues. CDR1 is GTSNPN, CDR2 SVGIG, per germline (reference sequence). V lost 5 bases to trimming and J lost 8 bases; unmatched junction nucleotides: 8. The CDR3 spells CAWCLGGGEAFF. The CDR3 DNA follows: TGTGCCTGGTGCCTAGGAGGGGGCGAAGCTTTCTTT.

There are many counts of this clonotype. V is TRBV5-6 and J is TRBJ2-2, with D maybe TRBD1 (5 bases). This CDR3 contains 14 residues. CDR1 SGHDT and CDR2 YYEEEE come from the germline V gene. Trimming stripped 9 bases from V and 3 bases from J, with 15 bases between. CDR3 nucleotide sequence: TGTGCCACCAGAAAAGGGGAATACACCGGGGAGCTGTTTTTT. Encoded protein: CATRKGEYTGELFF. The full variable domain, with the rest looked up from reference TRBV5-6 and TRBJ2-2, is DAGVTQSPTHLIKTRGQQVTLRCSPKSGHDTVSWYQQALGQGPQFIFQYYEEEERQRGNFPDRFSGHQFPNYSSELNVNALLLGDSALYLCATRKGEYTGELFFGEGSRLTVL.

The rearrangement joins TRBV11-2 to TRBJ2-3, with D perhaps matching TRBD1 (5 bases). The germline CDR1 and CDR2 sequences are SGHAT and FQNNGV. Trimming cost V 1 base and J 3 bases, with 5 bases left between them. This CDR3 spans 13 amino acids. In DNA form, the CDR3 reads TGTGCCAGCAGCTTAGGGACAACAGATACGCAGTATTTT. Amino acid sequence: CASSLGTTDTQYF.

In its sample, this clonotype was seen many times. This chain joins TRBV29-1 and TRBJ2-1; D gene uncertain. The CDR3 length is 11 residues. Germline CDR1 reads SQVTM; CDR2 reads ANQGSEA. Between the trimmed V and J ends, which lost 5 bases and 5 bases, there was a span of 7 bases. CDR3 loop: CSVYINNEQFF. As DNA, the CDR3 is TGCAGCGTTTATATTAACAATGAGCAGTTCTTC.

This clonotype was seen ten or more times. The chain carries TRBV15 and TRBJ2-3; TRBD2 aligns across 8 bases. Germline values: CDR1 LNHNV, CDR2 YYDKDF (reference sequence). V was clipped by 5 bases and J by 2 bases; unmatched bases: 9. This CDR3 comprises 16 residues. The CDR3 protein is CATSGGLAGYTDTQYF. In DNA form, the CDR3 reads TGTGCCACCAGCGGAGGTCTAGCGGGTTACACAGATACGCAGTATTTT.

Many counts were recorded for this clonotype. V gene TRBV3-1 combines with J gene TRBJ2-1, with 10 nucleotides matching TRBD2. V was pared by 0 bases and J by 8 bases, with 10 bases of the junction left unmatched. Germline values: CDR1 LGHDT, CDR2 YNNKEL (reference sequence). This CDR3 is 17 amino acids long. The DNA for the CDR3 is TGTGCCAGCAGCCAAGATAGTGGGACTAGCGTGTGGTATGAGCAGTTCTTC. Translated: CASSQDSGTSVWYEQFF.

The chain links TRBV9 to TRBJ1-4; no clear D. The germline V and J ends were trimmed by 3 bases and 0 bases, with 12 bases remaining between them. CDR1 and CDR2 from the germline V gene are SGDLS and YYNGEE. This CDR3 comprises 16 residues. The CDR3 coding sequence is TGTGCCAGCAGCGCCGAGGGAGGGTCAACTAATGAAAAACTGTTTTTT. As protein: CASSAEGGSTNEKLFF.

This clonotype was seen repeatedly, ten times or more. CDR3 sequence: CASSLLETDTQYF. Written as DNA, the CDR3 is TGTGCCAGCAGTTTGTTGGAGACAGATACGCAGTATTTT. The V gene is TRBV28, the J gene TRBJ2-3; D uncertain. V was shortened by 3 bases and J by 3 bases, with 7 bases between the two germline ends. Germline-derived CDR1 and CDR2 are MDHEN and SYDVKM. This CDR3 spans 13 amino acids.

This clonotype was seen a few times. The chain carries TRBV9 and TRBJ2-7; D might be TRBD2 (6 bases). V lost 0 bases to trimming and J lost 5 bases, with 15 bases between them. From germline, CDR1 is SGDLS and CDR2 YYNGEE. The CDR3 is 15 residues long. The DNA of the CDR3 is TGTGCCAGCAGCGTAGATCTATCGGGAGTCAACGAGCAGTACTTC. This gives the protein CASSVDLSGVNEQYF. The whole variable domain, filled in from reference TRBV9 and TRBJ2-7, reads DSGVTQTPKHLITATGQRVTLRCSPRSGDLSVYWYQQSLDQGLQFLIQYYNGEERAKGNILERFSAQQFPDLHSELNLSSLELGDSALYFCASSVDLSGVNEQYFGPGTRLTVT.

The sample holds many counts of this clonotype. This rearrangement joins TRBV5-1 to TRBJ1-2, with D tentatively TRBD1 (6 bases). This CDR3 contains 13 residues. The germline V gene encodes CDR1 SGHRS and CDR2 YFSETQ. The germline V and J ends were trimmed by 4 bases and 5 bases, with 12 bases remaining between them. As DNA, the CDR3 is TGCGCCAGCAGCCCAACAGGGATTTATGGCTACACCTTC. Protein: CASSPTGIYGYTF.

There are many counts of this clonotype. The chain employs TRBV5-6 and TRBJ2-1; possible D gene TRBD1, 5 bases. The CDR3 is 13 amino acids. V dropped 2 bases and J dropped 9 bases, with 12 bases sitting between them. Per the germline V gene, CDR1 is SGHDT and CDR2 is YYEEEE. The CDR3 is CASSLGPQGEQFF. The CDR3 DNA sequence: TGTGCCAGCAGCTTAGGTCCGCAGGGTGAGCAGTTCTTC.

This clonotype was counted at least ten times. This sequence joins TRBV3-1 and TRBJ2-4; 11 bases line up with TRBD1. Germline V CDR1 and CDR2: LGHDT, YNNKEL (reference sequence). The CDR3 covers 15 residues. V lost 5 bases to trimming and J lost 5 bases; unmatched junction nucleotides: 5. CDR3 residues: CASSGRTGGENIQYF. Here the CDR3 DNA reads TGTGCCAGCAGCGGCCGGACAGGGGGCGAAAACATTCAGTACTTC.

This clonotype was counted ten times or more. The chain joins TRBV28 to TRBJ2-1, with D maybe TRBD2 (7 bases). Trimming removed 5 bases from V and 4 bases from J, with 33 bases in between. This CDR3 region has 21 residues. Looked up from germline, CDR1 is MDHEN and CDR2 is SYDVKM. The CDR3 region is CASSGTSRGQVAAVPYNEQFF. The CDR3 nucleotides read TGTGCCAGCAGTGGGACGTCGCGGGGGCAGGTCGCCGCAGTCCCATACAATGAGCAGTTCTTC.

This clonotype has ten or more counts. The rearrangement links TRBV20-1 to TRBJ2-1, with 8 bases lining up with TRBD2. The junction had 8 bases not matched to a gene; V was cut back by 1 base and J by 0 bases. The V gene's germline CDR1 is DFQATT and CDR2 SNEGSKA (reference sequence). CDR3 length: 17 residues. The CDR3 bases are TGCAGTGCTAGAGGATTGGTGCGGGAGGCCTCCTACAATGAGCAGTTCTTC. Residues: CSARGLVREASYNEQFF.

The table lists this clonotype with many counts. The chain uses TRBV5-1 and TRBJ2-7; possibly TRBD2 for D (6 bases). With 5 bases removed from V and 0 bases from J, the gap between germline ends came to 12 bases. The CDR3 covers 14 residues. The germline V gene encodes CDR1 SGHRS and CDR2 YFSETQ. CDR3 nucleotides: TGCGCCAGCAGTCGGGACTTAAACTCCTACGAGCAGTACTTC. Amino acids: CASSRDLNSYEQYF.

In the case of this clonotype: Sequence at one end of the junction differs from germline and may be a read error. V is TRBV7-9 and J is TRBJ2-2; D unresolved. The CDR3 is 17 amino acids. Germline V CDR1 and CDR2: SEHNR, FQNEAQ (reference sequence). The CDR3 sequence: CASGLHRSGANTGELFF. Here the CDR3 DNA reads TGTGCCAGCGGCTTACACAGATCTGGGGCGAACACCGGGGAGCTGTTTTTT.

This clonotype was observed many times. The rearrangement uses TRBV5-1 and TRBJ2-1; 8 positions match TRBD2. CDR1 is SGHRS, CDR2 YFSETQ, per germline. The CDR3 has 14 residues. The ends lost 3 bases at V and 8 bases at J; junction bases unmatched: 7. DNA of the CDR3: TGCGCCAGCAGCTACGGACTAGCAGTGGATGAGCAGTTCTTC. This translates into CASSYGLAVDEQFF.